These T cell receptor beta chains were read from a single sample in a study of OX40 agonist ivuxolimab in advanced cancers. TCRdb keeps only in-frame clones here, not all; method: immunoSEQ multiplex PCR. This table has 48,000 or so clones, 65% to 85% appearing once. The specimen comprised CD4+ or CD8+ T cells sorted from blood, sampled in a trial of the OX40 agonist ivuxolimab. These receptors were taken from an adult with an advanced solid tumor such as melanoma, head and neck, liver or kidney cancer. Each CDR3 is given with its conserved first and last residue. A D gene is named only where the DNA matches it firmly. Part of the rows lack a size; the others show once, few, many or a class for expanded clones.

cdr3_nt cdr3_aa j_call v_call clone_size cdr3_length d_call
TGCGCCAGCAGCCACCCTGGGGGCCTCTCCAACGAGCAGTACTTC CASSHPGGLSNEQYF TRBJ2-7 TRBV4-1 . 15 .
TGCCACCAAAGAGGGGAAAGCAATCAGCCCCAGCATTTT CHQRGESNQPQHF TRBJ1-5 TRBV4-1 . 13 .
TGTGCCAGCAGCGTAGGCAGAGGCATCGGGCCAGATACGCAGTATTTT CASSVGRGIGPDTQYF TRBJ2-3 TRBV9 once 16 .
TGTGCCAGCAGCGTTGGGGCCAAAAACAACAATGAGCAGTTCTTC CASSVGAKNNNEQFF TRBJ2-1 TRBV9 . 15 .
TGTGCCAGCAGTGAGGCGGGGACTAGCGGTTTTGAGCAGTACTTC CASSEAGTSGFEQYF TRBJ2-7 TRBV25-1 . 15 TRBD2
TGTGCCAGCAGTGACCGGGTCTCCCTTCTGTACTTC CASSDRVSLLYF TRBJ2-5 TRBV6-1 . 12 .
TGCGCCAGCAGCTTGGGACAGGGGTTCACCGGGGAGCTGTTTTTT CASSLGQGFTGELFF TRBJ2-2 TRBV5-1 . 15 TRBD1
TGCGCCAGCAGCCCGGGTTCTCGGGACGGAAACTACGAGCAGTACTTC CASSPGSRDGNYEQYF TRBJ2-7 TRBV4-1 . 16 .
TGTGCCAGCAGCTGGGACTCTGAAGAGACCCAGTACTTC CASSWDSEETQYF TRBJ2-5 TRBV7-9 . 13 .
TGCGCCAGCAGCCCTCCCGGGGCGGGGGAAAAACTGTTTTTT CASSPPGAGEKLFF TRBJ1-4 TRBV4-1 . 14 .
TGTGCCAGCAGCTTAGCGATGACTGGGGCCAACGTCCTGACTTTC CASSLAMTGANVLTF TRBJ2-6 TRBV7-2 once 15 .
TGTGCCAGCAGCTTGAGCGGGGGCTCTGGGGCCAACGTCCTGACTTTC CASSLSGGSGANVLTF TRBJ2-6 TRBV5-5 . 16 TRBD2
TGTGCCAGCAGGGGACAGAACTATGGCTACACCTTC CASRGQNYGYTF TRBJ1-2 TRBV6-5 . 12 TRBD1
TGTGCCAGCACAAAACGAGGGGCTGACTACGAGCAGTACTTC CASTKRGADYEQYF TRBJ2-7 TRBV6-1 . 14 .
TGCGCCAGCAGCTCAACGATGGGCCAAGAGACCCAGTACTTC CASSSTMGQETQYF TRBJ2-5 TRBV5-1 once 14 .
TGTGCCAGCAGCTTAGGAACAGGAGTCTACGAGCAGTACTTC CASSLGTGVYEQYF TRBJ2-7 TRBV7-8 few 14 .
TGTGCCAGCAGCCCCCAATTGGGGGCGGGGGATACGCAGTATTTT CASSPQLGAGDTQYF TRBJ2-3 TRBV7-2 . 15 .
TGTGCCAGCTCACCACTGAAGCAGGGGAACAATGAGCAGTTCTTC CASSPLKQGNNEQFF TRBJ2-1 TRBV18 . 15 .
TGTGCCTGGAGTGTACGTCGAGGGACCGTCTCCTACGAGCAGTACTTC CAWSVRRGTVSYEQYF TRBJ2-7 TRBV30 . 16 .
TGTGCCAGCAGCTTGGGGGGTACGACAGGGTTTGTGAAACTGTTTTTT CASSLGGTTGFVKLFF TRBJ1-4 TRBV5-4 . 16 TRBD1
TGTGCCAGCAGCTTGACAGCCCTCAGAGGCTACGAGCAGTACTTC CASSLTALRGYEQYF TRBJ2-7 TRBV7-6 . 15 .
TGTGCCAGCAGCTTAGGACAGGCTAACACTGAAGCTTTCTTT CASSLGQANTEAFF TRBJ1-1 TRBV11-3 . 14 .
TGCAGCGTTGAACGGAACACTGAAGCTTTCTTT CSVERNTEAFF TRBJ1-1 TRBV29-1 . 11 .
TGTGCCAGCAGCCCGGGGGACAGGGGGCCGTTTGGCTACACCTTC CASSPGDRGPFGYTF TRBJ1-2 TRBV14 . 15 TRBD1
TGTGCCAGCAGAGAACCAGGGGTGTCTCGCCACGAGCAGTACTTC CASREPGVSRHEQYF TRBJ2-7 TRBV28 once 15 .
TGTGCCAGCACGAAGACTAGCGGTCAAGAGACCCAGTACTTC CASTKTSGQETQYF TRBJ2-5 TRBV6-5 . 14 TRBD2
TGTGCCAGCAGCCCCCTCTCCCCTGAAGCTTTCTTT CASSPLSPEAFF TRBJ1-1 TRBV6-6 few 12 .